The clone carrying this T cell receptor beta chain was seen just once. Its antigen is unidentified. Treatment described: about 20 received Ad26.COV2.S at low or high dose, single or two shots; about 5 received placebo; per-sample allocation not given. Sampling took place 63 days after the first vaccine or placebo injection. An adult donor aged 18-55 years was enrolled in Boston. Using immunoSEQ multiplex PCR, the repertoire was profiled, and TCRdb retains in-frame clones only, with some absent. Found here are some 480,000 clones, around nine tenths of them singletons; the top ten hold roughly 13%. These data are taken from a study of Ad26.COV2.S vaccination and SARS-CoV-2 variants. Regarding the study as a whole: Vaccinees displayed broader spike-specific TCR repertoires than placebo recipients.

The CDR3 runs to 14 residues. Unmatched junction bases numbered 5, after V lost 8 bases and J lost 2 bases. Germline V CDR1 and CDR2: SGHDN, FVKESK. The sequence came from a person aged 18-65 years who received the Ad26.COV2.S COVID-19 vaccine or a placebo. The rearrangement joins TRBV14 to TRBJ1-4; 7 bases are shared with TRBD1. The sample consisted of peripheral blood, taken in a trial of Ad26.COV2.S vaccine versus placebo. Here the CDR3 reads CASGNRGTNEKLFF. In nucleotides, the CDR3 is TGTGCCAGCGGAAACAGGGGTACTAATGAAAAACTGTTTTTT.